These 17 T cell receptor beta chains originate from one sample sequenced in a study of T cell clonotyping in hematopoietic cell transplantation. Method: immunoSEQ multiplex PCR; TCRdb's copy keeps in-frame clones and lacks some. The table records roughly 4,700 clones, 80% to 95% of them present only once. Sequencing was performed on peripheral blood mononuclear cells. These receptor sequences come from a man in his forties in good health. Some clones in this sample may be carry-over from other donors' samples.

The chain has TRBV27 and TRBJ1-5; TRBD1 agrees at 10 bases. The trim removed 3 bases at V and 6 bases at J, leaving 5 bases unmatched. This CDR3 has 15 amino acids. In germline, CDR1 is MNHEY, CDR2 SMNVEV (reference sequence). The CDR3 nucleotides read TGTGCCAGCAGTTTGGGACAGGGGTTTGGTCAGCCCCAGCATTTT. This sequence encodes CASSLGQGFGQPQHF.

The rearrangement links TRBV18 to TRBJ1-1; TRBD1 agrees at 11 bases. V shed 1 base, J shed 4 bases, and the junction held 11 bases outside the gene matches. The CDR3 totals 18 residues. Germline V gene sequence: CDR1 KGHSH, CDR2 LQKENI. The CDR3 coding sequence is TGTGCCAGCTCACCACTACTGGGGGACAGGGGGGGACGCACTGAAGCTTTCTTT. The encoded protein is CASSPLLGDRGGRTEAFF.

The genes are TRBV5-5 and TRBJ2-5; D remains ambiguous. This CDR3 comprises 18 residues. The germline V and J ends were trimmed by 1 base and 5 bases, with 24 bases remaining between them. Germline V gives CDR1 SGHKS, CDR2 YYEKEE (reference sequence). The CDR3: CASSLYGVRTLGPETQYF. The CDR3 DNA is TGTGCCAGCAGCTTGTATGGTGTAAGGACCCTAGGTCCCGAGACCCAGTACTTC.

This sequence joins TRBV11-3 and TRBJ2-3; TRBD2 matches 9 bases. The CDR3 is made up of 15 amino acids. Germline CDR1 and CDR2: SGHNT and YENEEA. V was clipped by 3 bases and J by 1 base; unmatched bases: 2. The DNA of the CDR3 is TGTGCCAGCAGCTTTGGCGGGAGGGGCACAGATACGCAGTATTTT. Translated, it gives CASSFGGRGTDTQYF. The whole variable domain, filled in from reference TRBV11-3 and TRBJ2-3, reads EAGVVQSPRYKIIEKKQPVAFWCNPISGHNTLYWYLQNLGQGPELLIRYENEEAVDDSQLPKDRFSAERLKGVDSTLKIQPAELGDSAVYLCASSFGGRGTDTQYFGPGTRLTVL.

The V call is TRBV6-6, the J call TRBJ2-2, with no clear D. V lost 0 bases and J 6 bases, leaving 8 bases between the germline ends. CDR1 is MNHNY and CDR2 is SVGAGI in the germline V gene (reference sequence). The CDR3 has 14 amino acids. CDR3 nucleotide sequence: TGTGCCAGCAGTTACTCGGGCAATGCCGGGGAGCTGTTTTTT. Translation: CASSYSGNAGELFF.

The rearrangement links TRBV30 to TRBJ1-4, with 8 bases lining up with TRBD1. The trim removed 2 bases at V and 7 bases at J, leaving 3 bases unmatched. CDR3 length equals 13 residues. Germline values: CDR1 GTSNPN, CDR2 SVGIG (reference sequence). The CDR3 protein is CAWSRTGSEKLFF. CDR3 DNA sequence: TGTGCCTGGAGTAGGACAGGGAGTGAAAAACTGTTTTTT.

CDR3 region: CASSLEVSGANVLTF. CDR3 DNA sequence: TGTGCCAGCAGCTTAGAAGTGTCTGGGGCCAACGTCCTGACTTTC. V and J are TRBV7-6 and TRBJ2-6, with unresolved D. The germline CDR1 and CDR2 sequences are SGHVS and FNYEAQ. The CDR3 length is 15 residues. The V end lost 1 base, the J end lost 1 base, and 5 bases lay between the germline ends.

The chain couples TRBV4-1 to TRBJ2-1, with TRBD1 matching over 7 bases. V trimming: 4 bases; J trimming: 2 bases; junction bases outside the gene matches: 8. In germline, CDR1 is MGHRA, CDR2 YSYEKL. The CDR3 has 16 residues. The CDR3 spells CASSRPDRTPYNEQFF. The CDR3 bases are TGCGCCAGCAGCCGCCCGGACAGGACCCCCTACAATGAGCAGTTCTTC.

This clone has only one observation. The genes are TRBV7-2 and TRBJ1-2, with D possibly TRBD1 on 6 matching bases. The V and J ends lost 2 bases and 4 bases respectively, with 17 bases between them. The CDR3 covers 16 residues. Germline V gives CDR1 SGHTA, CDR2 FQGNSA. CDR3 loop: CASSLTLGANGYGYTF. The CDR3 DNA reads as TGTGCCAGCAGCTTAACACTGGGGGCGAATGGCTATGGCTACACCTTC.

This chain uses TRBV4-3 with TRBJ1-4, with D uncertain. The V gene's germline CDR1 is LGHNA and CDR2 YSLEER. With 0 bases removed from V and 5 bases from J, the gap between germline ends came to 10 bases. The CDR3 loop spans 15 amino acids. In DNA, the CDR3 is TGCGCCAGCAGCCAAGATCGGGCAATAAATGAAAAACTGTTTTTT. Amino acid sequence: CASSQDRAINEKLFF.

V is TRBV1 and J is TRBJ1-3. TRBV1 has pseudogene status. This CDR3 has 17 amino acids. CDR3 coding DNA: TGCACCAGCAGCCAAGATCTCGGGGGAGAAGGTGGAAACACCATATATTTT. Its translation is CTSSQDLGGEGGNTIYF.

The J gene is TRBJ2-1, the V gene TRBV6-5; 8 positions agree with TRBD2. This CDR3 contains 13 residues. In germline, CDR1 is MNHEY, CDR2 SVGAGI. V dropped 6 bases and J dropped 12; count of bases not matched to a gene: 10. CDR3 DNA: TGTGCCAGCAGCACCGGGACTAGTGTGGGGCAGTTCTTC. Amino acid sequence: CASSTGTSVGQFF.

This chain joins TRBV5-6 and TRBJ1-1, with 7 bases fitting TRBD1. The CDR3 consists of 14 residues. Germline assignment: CDR1 SGHDT and CDR2 YYEEEE. After removal of 4 bases from V and 3 bases from J, the junction contained 6 bases not matched to a gene. CDR3 loop: CASSEGAIYTEAFF. The CDR3 DNA follows: TGTGCCAGCAGCGAGGGGGCGATATACACTGAAGCTTTCTTT. Together with reference TRBV5-6 and TRBJ1-1, the CDR3 gives the full variable domain: DAGVTQSPTHLIKTRGQQVTLRCSPKSGHDTVSWYQQALGQGPQFIFQYYEEEERQRGNFPDRFSGHQFPNYSSELNVNALLLGDSALYLCASSEGAIYTEAFFGQGTRLTVV.

The chain employs TRBV27 and TRBJ1-2; no clear D gene. Trimming cost V 0 bases and J 8 bases, with 16 bases left between them. This CDR3 is built from 15 residues. Per the germline V gene, CDR1 is MNHEY and CDR2 is SMNVEV (reference sequence). CDR3 loop: CASSLSERRAGGYTF. In DNA, the CDR3 is TGTGCCAGCAGTTTATCCGAGCGGAGGGCGGGGGGCTACACCTTC.

The V and J genes are TRBV30 and TRBJ2-3, with 9 bases that match TRBD2. Germline V gene data show CDR1 as GTSNPN and CDR2 as SVGIG (reference sequence). This CDR3 is built from 14 residues. V dropped 5 bases and J dropped 2; count of bases not matched to a gene: 5. In DNA, the CDR3 is TGTGCCTGGGGTCTAGCGGGAATCACAGATACGCAGTATTTT. It encodes CAWGLAGITDTQYF.

The chain has TRBV21-1 and TRBJ2-5; the table gives TRBD1 as D, unverified against the DNA. TRBV21-1 counts as a pseudogene. The CDR3 contains 12 residues. The CDR3 DNA sequence: TGTGCCAGCAGCAAAGGCGACAGAGAGAAGTACTTC. Its protein product is CASSKGDREKYF.

This sequence joins TRBV6-4 and TRBJ2-2, with a weak D call TRBD1 (6 bases). Germline loops: CDR1 MRHNA, CDR2 SNTAGT. Trimming took off 5 bases at V and 4 bases at J, with 11 bases between the two ends. The CDR3 is made up of 14 amino acids. In DNA, the CDR3 is TGTGCCAGCAGTTCCACAGGGCCCACCGGGGAGCTGTTTTTT. Amino acid sequence: CASSSTGPTGELFF.